This entry features one T cell receptor beta chain sequence. Its antigen is undetermined. These data come from a study of a mutant IDH1 vaccine in newly diagnosed glioma. Study details: Before enrollment, patients got radiotherapy alone, temozolomide alone, or mostly the combination.

TCRdb's copy holds only in-frame clones and misses some; the assay was immunoSEQ multiplex PCR. The table has approximately 43,000 clones, roughly nine tenths seen once. The study, taken as a whole, reports: Of the patients, 85% to 95% had vaccine-induced immune responses.

Sample time point: week 35, safety follow-up. With topical imiquimod, each dose of the vaccine consisted of 300 ug of mutant IDH1 20-mer peptide. During weeks 1, 3, 5, 7, 11, 15, 19 and 23, patients received eight vaccinations. Donor diagnoses consisted of new WHO grade 3 or 4 IDH1-mutant, ATRX-lost astrocytomas. Material: PBMCs, obtained from a glioma patient whose treatment included an IDH1 peptide vaccine. This receptor was identified in a middle-aged man with glioma.

The CDR3, as DNA: TGTGCCAGCAGCGCCGCCGCGAACACCGGGGAGCTGTTTTTT. This translates into CASSAAANTGELFF. This chain uses TRBV9 with TRBJ2-2; the D is unclear. In germline, CDR1 is SGDLS, CDR2 YYNGEE. Deletions cut 3 bases from V and 0 bases from J, with 6 bases between. The CDR3 runs to 14 residues.